This T cell receptor (beta chain) came from a study of blood T cell repertoires in COVID-19 (dated by TCRdb to the early 2020s). For context, the study as a whole: Collaborator samples came from the United States, Italy and Spain and covered acute and convalescent phases of COVID-19. The material from the prospective study consisted of cDNA or gDNA derived from T cells, B-cell-depleted T cells, or PBMCs. The dataset comprised deeply sampled blood TCRbeta repertoires from subjects exposed to, actively infected with, or recovered from COVID-19. The repertoires were made available in a free public database intended to serve as a resource for research on the immune response to SARS-CoV-2. Samples were obtained from the ongoing ImmuneRACE study (first 160 participants) and from approximately 1,200 subjects provided by 6 global collaborators. The sample metadata nearly always contained a de-identified subject ID, COVID-19 status, age in years and sex. Where available, HLA class I and class II types were taken from metadata supplied by the sample provider and were not determined by assay-based typing. Overall study outcomes, separate from this receptor: The quantity of clinical and demographic metadata differed by source and by participant and was supplied without curation.

To note about this clone: Its antigen is unknown. Per-base qualities were not stored, and no clone one base away is much larger.

The immunoSEQ Assay, a bias-controlled multiplex PCR, was used to amplify TCRbeta CDR3 regions from genomic DNA. The paper's processing steps were these. Nucleated cell counts per sample were estimated from amplification of reference gene primers within the assay. Sequence reads were collapsed and filtered to measure the absolute abundance of every unique TCRbeta CDR3 rearrangement. Productive Simpson clonality was computed per sample as the square root of Simpson's diversity index over productive rearrangements. TCRdb carries this immuneACCESS record with in-frame sequences only. Its versions omit some clonotypes, under half of them owing to an unresolved V gene in the studies checked, with the rest unexplained. The DNA was the basis for D and trimming; V, J and clone size are from that table. Present in this sample are approximately 200,000 clones, less than 90% of which were seen just once. The ten most abundant clones make up under 2.5% of the sample.

V sheds 3 bases and J sheds 6 bases, leaving 9 bases between their ends. Reading from cysteine to phenylalanine, the CDR3 counts 13 amino acids. Just the 39-base CDR3 DNA is kept, in frame starting at base 1. Collaborating institutions collected whole blood in K2EDTA tubes following their own protocols. For TCRbeta analysis, collaborators shipped samples in one of three forms: frozen whole blood, isolated PBMCs, or DNA extracted from either of those sample types. This TCR was recovered from a man in his forties with active or convalescent COVID-19. The chain is encoded by TRBV12-3 or TRBV12-4 joined to TRBJ1-5, with no D gene named confidently. The specimen was peripheral blood. The DNA is as follows: TGTGCCAGCAGTTTTCCAGGTCGTCAGCCCCAGCATTTT. Its product reads: CASSFPGRQPQHF.